The 16 T cell receptor beta chains reported below all come from one sample, sequenced in a study of cytomegalovirus exposure and HLA in healthy donors. PCR primers comprised 60 Vbeta and 13 Jbeta primers. Sequencing was performed with immunoSEQ multiplex PCR; in TCRdb, only in-frame clones are kept and a portion is missing. The table has roughly 260,000 clones, 80% to 90% seen once. Source material: PBMCs. The source is a woman between 40 and 50 years old in good health and CMV-seropositive.

This chain joins TRBV5-8 and TRBJ2-5, with D perhaps TRBD2 (6 bases). Germline V gives CDR1 SGHTS, CDR2 YDEGEE. V was cut by 4 bases and J by 5 bases, with 15 bases left in between. The CDR3 covers 14 residues. The DNA of the CDR3 is TGTGCCAGCAGCGCTGATACGGGAGAGGAGACCCAGTACTTC. It is translated as CASSADTGEETQYF.

This chain links TRBV19 with TRBJ2-1; 9 bases fit TRBD1. J was trimmed by 7 bases and V by 1 base; bases with no gene match: 23. This CDR3 has 21 residues. CDR1 is LNHDA and CDR2 is SQIVND in the germline V gene (reference sequence). CDR3 DNA: TGTGCCAGTAGTATAGTTGGAGGGACAGGGTCGTTGGCGGGAGTTCGGAATGAGCAGTTCTTC. Translation gives CASSIVGGTGSLAGVRNEQFF.

The CDR3 loop reads CASSIHLAATYEQYF. The CDR3 region has the DNA TGTGCCAGTAGTATTCATCTAGCGGCCACCTACGAGCAGTACTTC. The chain employs TRBV19 and TRBJ2-7; 7 bases agree with TRBD2. J lost 2 bases, V lost 3 bases, and 7 bases had no gene match. This CDR3 comprises 15 residues. Germline V gene sequence: CDR1 LNHDA, CDR2 SQIVND (reference sequence).

This sequence joins TRBV7-9 and TRBJ2-3, with 10 nucleotides matching TRBD1. Germline lookup yields CDR1 SEHNR and CDR2 FQNEAQ (reference sequence). V dropped 6 bases and J dropped 3; count of bases not matched to a gene: 6. This CDR3 contains 15 residues. This chain's CDR3 is CASSRAGQGTDTQYF. The CDR3 region has the DNA TGTGCCAGCAGTCGAGCGGGACAGGGGACAGATACGCAGTATTTT.

This chain uses TRBV23-1 with TRBJ1-3; tentative D call: TRBD1 (6 bases). TRBV23-1 is classed as an ORF, of uncertain function. This CDR3 spans 17 amino acids. Trimming removed 0 bases from V and 0 bases from J, with 12 bases in between. CDR3 sequence: CASSQSRGAYSGNTIYF. The CDR3 region has the DNA TGCGCCAGCAGTCAATCGCGGGGGGCCTACTCTGGAAACACCATATATTTT.

This chain uses TRBV5-1 with TRBJ2-1; 15 positions agree with TRBD2. V was clipped by 3 bases and J by 6 bases; unmatched bases: 4. Germline-derived CDR1 and CDR2 are SGHRS and YFSETQ. The CDR3 totals 16 residues. The CDR3 region has the DNA TGCGCCAGCAGCTGGACGGGACTAGCGGGAGGCAATGAGCAGTTCTTC. Translating gives CASSWTGLAGGNEQFF.

This sequence joins TRBV7-3 and TRBJ2-3; 10 bases match TRBD1. The CDR3 covers 16 residues. J was trimmed by 5 bases and V by 5 bases; bases with no gene match: 10. CDR1 is SGHTA and CDR2 is FQGTGA in the germline V gene. The CDR3 is CASSPKGTGEKDTQYF. The CDR3 DNA reads as TGTGCCAGCAGCCCGAAAGGGACAGGGGAGAAAGATACGCAGTATTTT.

The chain combines TRBV7-9 with TRBJ1-4; the D gene is possibly TRBD1 (6 bases). Germline V gene lookup returns CDR1 SEHNR and CDR2 FQNEAQ (reference sequence). With 5 bases removed from V and 8 bases from J, the gap between germline ends came to 15 bases. The CDR3 runs 14 residues. The CDR3 loop is CASSLGQEIEKLFF. The CDR3 DNA sequence: TGTGCCAGCAGCCTGGGACAAGAAATAGAAAAACTGTTTTTT.

The gene calls are TRBV11-3 and TRBJ2-3; D not certain. V dropped 0 bases and J dropped 0 bases, with 7 bases sitting between them. This CDR3 comprises 15 residues. The germline CDR1 and CDR2 sequences are SGHNT and YENEEA. The CDR3 DNA is TGTGCCAGCAGCTTAGAGCCAACTAGCACAGATACGCAGTATTTT. Translating gives CASSLEPTSTDTQYF.

The gene calls are TRBV30 and TRBJ2-5; TRBD2 aligns across 13 bases. Germline V CDR1 and CDR2: GTSNPN, SVGIG (reference sequence). The CDR3 loop spans 14 amino acids. CDR3 nucleotides: TGTGCTTTGGCGGGGACTAGCGGGGTAGAGACCCAGTACTTC. It translates to CALAGTSGVETQYF.

On this clone itself: This sample includes further DNA sequences coding for the same CDR3. The chain employs TRBV6-5 and TRBJ1-2; no clear D. This CDR3 region has 12 residues. Per germline, CDR1 MNHEY and CDR2 SVGAGI. Trimming removed 6 bases at V and 2 bases at J, with 7 bases between. CDR3 region: CASRSGNYGYTF. The CDR3 DNA reads TGTGCCAGCAGATCAGGAAACTATGGCTACACCTTC.

The V gene is TRBV9, the J gene TRBJ1-1; D unresolved. The CDR3 sequence is 14 residues long. Germline assignment: CDR1 SGDLS and CDR2 YYNGEE. Trimming cost V 4 bases and J 0 bases, with 10 bases left between them. DNA of the CDR3: TGTGCCAGCAGCCCTCCCGGGGTGAACACTGAAGCTTTCTTT. This gives the protein CASSPPGVNTEAFF.

The rearrangement joins TRBV6-4 to TRBJ2-2, with 14 bases fitting TRBD2. CDR1 is MRHNA and CDR2 is SNTAGT in the germline V gene. Losses at the gene ends were 6 bases for V and 4 bases for J; bases not matched to a gene: 1. CDR3 size: 15 residues. The CDR3 spells CASRGTSGSTGELFF. The CDR3 DNA follows: TGTGCCAGCAGAGGGACTAGCGGGAGCACCGGGGAGCTGTTTTTT.

This chain's CDR3 is CASSPGGGTGRTEAFF. DNA of the CDR3: TGTGCCAGCAGCCCAGGGGGAGGTACGGGCCGCACTGAAGCTTTCTTT. The V call is TRBV9, the J call TRBJ1-1, with 7 positions matching TRBD1. CDR1 is SGDLS, CDR2 YYNGEE, per germline. The length of the CDR3 is 16 residues. V dropped 4 bases and J dropped 4; count of bases not matched to a gene: 13.

The V and J genes are TRBV5-4 and TRBJ2-5, with 8 bases lining up with TRBD1. V lost 0 bases and J lost 5; bases outside the gene matches: 12. Per the germline V gene, CDR1 is SGHNT and CDR2 is YYREEE (reference sequence). This CDR3 has 17 residues. The CDR3 bases are TGTGCCAGCAGCTTGGCCCTGCAGGGGGCGCCGGTGGAGACCCAGTACTTC. Amino acids: CASSLALQGAPVETQYF.

The chain joins TRBV11-2 to TRBJ2-1; TRBD1 matches at 8 bases. The V and J ends lost 3 bases and 8 bases, in that order; junction bases with no gene match: 3. The CDR3 covers 13 residues. CDR1 is SGHAT, CDR2 FQNNGV, per germline. Written as DNA, the CDR3 is TGTGCCAGCAGCTTCGGACAGGGCTATGAGCAGTTCTTC. The encoded protein is CASSFGQGYEQFF.